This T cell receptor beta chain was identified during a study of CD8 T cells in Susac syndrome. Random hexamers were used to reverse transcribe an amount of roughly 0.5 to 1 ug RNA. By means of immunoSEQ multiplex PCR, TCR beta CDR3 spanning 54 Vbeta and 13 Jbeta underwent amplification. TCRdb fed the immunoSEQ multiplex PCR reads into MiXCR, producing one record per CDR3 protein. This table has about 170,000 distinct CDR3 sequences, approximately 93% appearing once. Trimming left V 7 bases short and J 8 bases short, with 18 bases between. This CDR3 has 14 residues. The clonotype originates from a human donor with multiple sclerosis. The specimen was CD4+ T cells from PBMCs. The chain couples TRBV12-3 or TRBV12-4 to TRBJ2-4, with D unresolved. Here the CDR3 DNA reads TGTGCCAGCAATTACGTCCCCCCCGGGCACATTCAGTACTTC. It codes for CASNYVPPGHIQYF.